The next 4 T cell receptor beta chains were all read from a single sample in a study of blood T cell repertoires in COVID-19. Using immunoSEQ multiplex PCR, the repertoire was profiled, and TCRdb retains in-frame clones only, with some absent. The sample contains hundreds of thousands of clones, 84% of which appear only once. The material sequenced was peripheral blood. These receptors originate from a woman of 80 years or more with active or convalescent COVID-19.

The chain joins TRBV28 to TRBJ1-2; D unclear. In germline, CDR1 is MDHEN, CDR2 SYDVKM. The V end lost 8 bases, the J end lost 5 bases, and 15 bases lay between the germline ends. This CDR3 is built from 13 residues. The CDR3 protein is CASEGTVEYGYTF. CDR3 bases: TGTGCCAGCGAGGGCACGGTTGAGTATGGCTACACCTTC.

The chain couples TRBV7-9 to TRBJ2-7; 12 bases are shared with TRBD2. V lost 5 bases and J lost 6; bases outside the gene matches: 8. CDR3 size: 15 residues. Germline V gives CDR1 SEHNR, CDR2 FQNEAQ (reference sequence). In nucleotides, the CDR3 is TGTGCCAGCAGCCCCCGACTAGCGGGAGATAGCGAGCAGTACTTC. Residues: CASSPRLAGDSEQYF.

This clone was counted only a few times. Here the CDR3 reads CASSLQGYRYNEQFF. CDR3 DNA: TGTGCCAGCAGCTTACAGGGGTATAGATACAATGAGCAGTTCTTC. The chain employs TRBV7-6 and TRBJ2-1; the D gene is possibly TRBD1 (6 bases). Trimming removed 2 bases at V and 4 bases at J, with 12 bases between. The CDR3 is made up of 15 amino acids. Germline V CDR1 and CDR2: SGHVS, FNYEAQ. Together with reference TRBV7-6 and TRBJ2-1, the CDR3 gives the full variable domain: GAGVSQSPRYKVTKRGQDVALRCDPISGHVSLYWYRQALGQGPEFLTYFNYEAQQDKSGLPNDRFSAERPEGSISTLTIQRTEQRDSAMYRCASSLQGYRYNEQFFGPGTRLTVL.

The CDR3 sequence: CASRSRQGQPQHF. CDR3 nucleotides: TGTGCCAGCAGATCCCGACAGGGGCAGCCCCAGCATTTT. This chain uses TRBV12-3 or TRBV12-4 with TRBJ1-5, with 8 bases matching TRBD1. The CDR3 spans 13 residues. Germline trimming cut 6 bases from V and 7 bases from J; bases unmatched to any gene: 5.